This TCR beta chain was identified during a study of radiation and T cells in renal cell carcinoma. General study results and limits: Pretreatment tumor biopsies were lacking, so baseline clonotypes are unknown.

In regard to this clone: Antigen specificity is unknown.

Libraries were prepared by immunoSEQ multiplex PCR; TCRdb keeps only in-frame clonotypes and omits some of them. This sample has approximately 120,000 clones, with roughly four fifths found just once. Documented time point: baseline pretreatment blood. Noted treatment: 15 Gy SBRT to primary tumor, nephrectomy 4 weeks later. Germline-derived CDR1 and CDR2 are LGHNA and YNFKEQ. The CDR3 is 18 residues long. Losses at the gene ends were 0 bases for V and 7 bases for J; bases not matched to a gene: 14. The clonotype was recovered from a woman aged 60-75 years with renal cell carcinoma. Sequenced here: blood, sampled from a patient whose treatment included radiotherapy and nephrectomy. The V call is TRBV4-2, the J call TRBJ1-4; 7 bases are a match to TRBD1. The CDR3 region has the DNA TGTGCCAGCAGCCAAGATCTCCGAGGGGGCCCAATGGTTGAAAAACTGTTTTTT. Translating it yields CASSQDLRGGPMVEKLFF.